One sample yielded the 16 T cell receptor beta chains listed below, sequenced in a study of T cells in narcolepsy. Data came from immunoSEQ multiplex PCR; TCRdb stores just in-frame clones and leaves some out. Of 15,000 to 17,000 clones in the sample, roughly 85% were seen once. Sequenced material: memory (CD45RA-) CD4+ T cells from blood. These receptors all stem from a human donor in good health.

J is TRBJ1-1 and V is TRBV7-9, with D unresolved. This CDR3 is built from 14 residues. Trimming removed 6 bases from V and 4 bases from J, with 15 bases in between. Per germline, CDR1 SEHNR and CDR2 FQNEAQ (reference sequence). The CDR3 region is CASRDEQSSTEAFF. The DNA of the CDR3 is TGTGCCAGCAGAGATGAACAGAGTTCCACTGAAGCTTTCTTT.

The chain recombines TRBV5-1 with TRBJ1-4, with 8 nucleotides matching TRBD1. Germline V lookup: CDR1 SGHRS, CDR2 YFSETQ. V dropped 4 bases and J dropped 5; count of bases not matched to a gene: 7. The CDR3 is 15 amino acids. CDR3 in DNA: TGCGCCAGCAGCGTCGGACAGGGTGGAAATGAAAAACTGTTTTTT. It encodes CASSVGQGGNEKLFF.

The chain couples TRBV30 to TRBJ1-1; no reliable D call. CDR3 length equals 11 residues. Trimming took 7 bases from V and 1 from J, leaving 7 bases between them. The germline V gene encodes CDR1 GTSNPN and CDR2 SVGIG (reference sequence). Written as DNA, the CDR3 is TGTGCCTACAGCGCGAACACTGAAGCTTTCTTT. Translated: CAYSANTEAFF. Combining the CDR3 with reference TRBV30 and TRBJ1-1 gives the whole variable domain SQTIHQWPATLVQPVGSPLSLECTVEGTSNPNLYWYRQAAGRGLQLLFYSVGIGQISSEVPQNLSASRPQDRQFILSSKKLLLSDSGFYLCAYSANTEAFFGQGTRLTVV.

The rearrangement joins TRBV5-4 to TRBJ1-1; D is possibly TRBD1 (5 bases). Germline V gene lookup returns CDR1 SGHNT and CDR2 YYREEE (reference sequence). V shed 4 bases and J shed 1 base, with 8 bases lying between them. The CDR3 is 13 amino acids. CDR3 sequence reads: CASSQTGNTEAFF. In nucleotides, the CDR3 is TGTGCCAGCAGCCAAACAGGGAACACTGAAGCTTTCTTT.

CDR3 protein: CASSPTGGNQPQHF. The CDR3 coding sequence is TGTGCCAGCAGTCCGACAGGGGGCAATCAGCCCCAGCATTTT. V gene TRBV7-8 combines with J gene TRBJ1-5; 8 nucleotides line up with TRBD1. Germline V CDR1 and CDR2: SGHVS, FQNEAQ. The length of the CDR3 is 14 residues. Trimming took 6 bases from V and 2 from J; bases not matched to a gene: 3.

About this clone: The junction and the germline gene differ at one end; a read error may be behind it. The chain employs TRBV7-2 and TRBJ2-1; 12 nucleotides match TRBD2. The CDR3 is made up of 16 amino acids. CDR1 SGHTA and CDR2 FQGNSA come from the germline V gene. CDR3 amino acids: CASSFPSGGAFNGQFF. CDR3 DNA sequence: TGTGCCAGCAGCTTCCCTAGCGGGGGGGCCTTCAATGGGCAGTTCTTC.

This clone was seen a single time. The rearrangement uses TRBV11-2 and TRBJ2-7; D gene ambiguous. V dropped 5 bases and J dropped 7 bases, with 15 bases sitting between them. The CDR3 covers 13 residues. CDR1 is SGHAT, CDR2 FQNNGV, per germline. CDR3 amino acids: CASSDLSQWEQYF. The CDR3 coding sequence is TGTGCCAGCAGCGATTTAAGTCAGTGGGAGCAGTACTTC.

This rearrangement joins TRBV6-6 to TRBJ1-3; perhaps TRBD1 as D (5 bases). Trimming removed 5 bases at V and 0 bases at J, with 11 bases between. CDR3 size: 15 residues. From germline, CDR1 is MNHNY and CDR2 SVGAGI (reference sequence). Here the CDR3 reads CASSRGGSSGNTIYF. DNA for the CDR3: TGTGCCAGCAGTAGGGGTGGGTCCTCTGGAAACACCATATATTTT.

This clone has only one observation. The V call is TRBV7-5, the J call TRBJ2-5. TRBV7-5 counts as a pseudogene. The CDR3 extends over 15 amino acids. The CDR3 DNA sequence: TGTGTCAGAAGCCCGAAATATGGGGTCCGGGAGACCCAGTACTTC. Translated: CVRSPKYGVRETQYF.

This chain uses TRBV9 with TRBJ2-2, with a weak D call TRBD2 (5 bases). V lost 0 bases and J lost 1, with 10 bases in between. The germline gives CDR1 SGDLS, CDR2 YYNGEE. The CDR3 is 16 residues long. This CDR3 is CASSVVTSGNTGELFF. In nucleotides, the CDR3 is TGTGCCAGCAGCGTAGTTACAAGCGGGAACACCGGGGAGCTGTTTTTT.

The V call is TRBV7-9, the J call TRBJ1-4; D is perhaps TRBD1 (5 bases). The CDR3 runs 14 residues. Deletions cut 1 base from V and 3 bases from J, with 6 bases between. CDR1 and CDR2 from the germline V gene are SEHNR and FQNEAQ (reference sequence). CDR3: CASSLGGANEKLFF. DNA for the CDR3: TGTGCCAGCAGCTTAGGAGGGGCTAATGAAAAACTGTTTTTT.

This clone was seen once. At one of its ends the junction is not consistent with the germline gene, which may arise from a read error. J is TRBJ1-6 and V is TRBV5-1; tentative D call: TRBD1 (6 bases). This CDR3 contains 15 residues. Germline V lookup: CDR1 SGHRS, CDR2 YFSETQ. CDR3 protein: CAGSWAGASNSPLHF. CDR3 sequence (DNA): TGCGCCGGCAGTTGGGCAGGGGCCAGTAATTCACCCCTCCACTTT. The entire variable domain, with the rest obtained from reference TRBV5-1 and TRBJ1-6, is as follows: KAGVTQTPRYLIKTRGQQVTLSCSPISGHRSVSWYQQTPGQGLQFLFEYFSETQRNKGNFPGRFSGRQFSNSRSEMNVSTLELGDSALYLCAGSWAGASNSPLHFGNGTRLTVT.

The chain uses TRBV27 and TRBJ2-7; 7 positions match TRBD1. The CDR3 sequence is 14 residues long. V was clipped by 6 bases and J by 2 bases; unmatched bases: 7. Germline V lookup: CDR1 MNHEY, CDR2 SMNVEV (reference sequence). Here the CDR3 reads CASREDRITYEQYF. Written as DNA, the CDR3 is TGTGCCAGCAGGGAGGACAGGATTACCTACGAGCAGTACTTC.

This clone was detected only once. This sequence joins TRBV6-1 and TRBJ1-1; 7 bases line up with TRBD1. CDR3 length: 13 amino acids. Germline CDR1 reads MNHNS; CDR2 reads SASEGT. J gave up 4 bases and V 6 bases, and 5 bases lay outside the gene matches. CDR3 DNA: TGTGCCAGCAGGACAGGGCTGGGCACTGAAGCTTTCTTT. The encoded protein is CASRTGLGTEAFF.

V is TRBV9 and J is TRBJ2-5, with D uncertain. The CDR3 extends over 15 amino acids. The germline V gene has CDR1 SGDLS and CDR2 YYNGEE. The V gene lost 0 bases and the J gene lost 2 bases, with 11 bases spanning the gap. CDR3 loop: CASSVGWQKQETQYF. The CDR3 DNA is TGTGCCAGCAGCGTAGGGTGGCAAAAGCAAGAGACCCAGTACTTC.

The chain uses TRBV5-1 and TRBJ1-1, with TRBD1 matching 9 bases. This CDR3 has 15 amino acids. Losses at the gene ends were 0 bases for V and 4 bases for J; bases not matched to a gene: 4. The germline V gene encodes CDR1 SGHRS and CDR2 YFSETQ. The CDR3 is CASSLGTGEGTEAFF. Here the CDR3 DNA reads TGCGCCAGCAGCTTGGGGACAGGGGAGGGCACTGAAGCTTTCTTT.